This TCR beta chain was identified in a study of control samples from healthy donors and cancer patients. The data were produced by immunoSEQ multiplex PCR, yet TCRdb's version contains in-frame clones alone and is incomplete. The sample contains 200,000 or so clones, roughly 94% of which appear only once. Trimming cost V 4 bases and J 5 bases, with 18 bases left between them. This CDR3 has 15 residues. CDR1 is SGHRS, CDR2 YFSETQ, per germline. This receptor was obtained from a man aged 50-60 years in good health. The specimen sequenced was blood. This rearrangement joins TRBV5-1 to TRBJ1-2, with D unclear. The chain's CDR3 is CASSPEWRASYGYTF. CDR3 sequence (DNA): TGCGCCAGCAGCCCCGAATGGAGGGCCTCTTATGGCTACACCTTC.